Listed below are T cell receptor beta chains from one sample, sequenced in a study of shared clonotypes between healthy human individuals. Some clones are missing from TCRdb's copy, which holds only in-frame ones; the method was immunoSEQ multiplex PCR. This sample carries around 1.9 million clones, 85% to 95% of them seen once, and the ten largest clones take around 1.7%. The sample was naive CD8+ T cells from PBMCs. These receptors all stem from a man younger than 35 in good health. Some clones in this sample may be carry-over from other donors' samples. The CDR3 runs from the conserved cysteine through the conserved F or W. D genes are given only for firm matches. Where a row states a size, it is once, few, many or the class of an expanded clone; other rows omit it.

D,J,size,V,DNA,CDR3
-,TRBJ2-3,-,TRBV7-2,TGTGCCAGCAGCCCCTCAGTCCGCACAGATACGCAGTATTTT,CASSPSVRTDTQYF
TRBD1,TRBJ1-1,-,TRBV9,TGTGCCAGCAGCGTAGGCGACAGGGCGAACACTGAAGCTTTCTTT,CASSVGDRANTEAFF
-,TRBJ1-1,-,TRBV28,TGTGCCAGCAGCCAAGTGCGGGGGGGAACTGAAGCTTTCTTT,CASSQVRGGTEAFF
-,TRBJ1-5,few,TRBV27,TGTGCCAGCAGTTTTCGTAGCAATCAGCCCCAGCATTTT,CASSFRSNQPQHF
TRBD1,TRBJ1-1,-,TRBV6-1,TGTGCCAGCAGTGGGCGCCCCGCTGGCTGGACAGGGGGCACTGAAGCTTTCTTT,CASSGRPAGWTGGTEAFF
-,TRBJ2-1,-,TRBV11-2,TGTGCCAGCAGCTTAGTGTCGTGGCGGAAAAACAATGAGCAGTTCTTC,CASSLVSWRKNNEQFF
TRBD2,TRBJ2-7,-,TRBV19,TGTGCCAGTAGTATAGTTCGCGGGGGTAATCGCGAGCAGTACTTC,CASSIVRGGNREQYF
-,TRBJ2-7,-,TRBV27,TGTGCCAGCAGGATGGCGAATTCCTACGAGCAGTACTTC,CASRMANSYEQYF
-,TRBJ1-1,-,TRBV19,TGTGCCAGTAGTATTAGGGAACAGGTATATGAAGCTTTCTTT,CASSIREQVYEAFF
TRBD1,TRBJ1-1,-,TRBV7-6,TGTGCCAGCAGCTCCGTTGGGGACAGACTGAACACTGAAGCTTTCTTT,CASSSVGDRLNTEAFF
-,TRBJ2-7,-,TRBV7-8,TGTGCCAGCAGCCAGGGACTGGGAGGCCCATACTCCTACGAGCAGTACTTC,CASSQGLGGPYSYEQYF
-,TRBJ2-7,-,TRBV6-5,TGTGCCAGCAGTTACTCGGAAACCGAGCAGTACTTC,CASSYSETEQYF
TRBD1,TRBJ1-2,-,TRBV5-4,TGTGCCAGCAGCTCGACGATAACAGGGGGCGTCCATTATGGCTACACCTTC,CASSSTITGGVHYGYTF
TRBD2,TRBJ2-5,-,TRBV13,TGTGCCAGCAGCACTAGCGGAGCTAACCAAGAGACCCAGTACTTC,CASSTSGANQETQYF
TRBD2,TRBJ2-5,once,TRBV7-8,TGTGCCAGCACCGGACTAGCGGATAACCAAGAGACCCAGTACTTC,CASTGLADNQETQYF
TRBD2,TRBJ2-1,-,TRBV7-9,TGTGCCAGCAGCTTCGTAAAGGGGAGGGCATCTGGGGAGTTCTTC,CASSFVKGRASGEFF
TRBD2,TRBJ2-1,once,TRBV5-1,TGCGCCAGCACCCAATTCAGCGGGAGCGACAATGAGCAGTTCTTC,CASTQFSGSDNEQFF
-,TRBJ1-1,once,TRBV5-6,TGTGCCAGCACCCACTCCTTAAACACTGAAGCTTTCTTT,CASTHSLNTEAFF
-,TRBJ2-7,-,TRBV11-2,TGTGCCAGCAGCTTAGGACCTTACACCTACGAGCAGTACTTC,CASSLGPYTYEQYF
TRBD2,TRBJ2-1,-,TRBV11-2,TGTGCCAGCAGCTTCCTTGGGGCTAGCGGAACCTACAATGAGCAGTTCTTC,CASSFLGASGTYNEQFF
TRBD1,TRBJ2-1,-,TRBV15,TGTGCCACCAGCGGGGACAGAGATTTCTACAATGAGCAGTTCTTC,CATSGDRDFYNEQFF
-,TRBJ1-1,-,TRBV5-6,TGTGCCAGCAGCTTGGTGGGACATACGAACACTGAAGCTTTCTTT,CASSLVGHTNTEAFF
-,TRBJ1-2,-,TRBV7-9,TGTGCCAGCAGCGCCCCCCAGTATGGCTACACCTTC,CASSAPQYGYTF
TRBD1,TRBJ1-1,-,TRBV19,TGTGCCAGTAGTATGCAACAGGGGGGTAACACTGAAGCTTTCTTT,CASSMQQGGNTEAFF